The clone carrying this T cell receptor (beta chain) has at least ten counts. Its matching antigen is unknown. The sample belongs to a study of regulatory T cells in long-lasting Graves disease. Whole-study context: Duration of antithyroid drug therapy among newly diagnosed Graves' patients was under 3 months.

Arm-PCR of CDR3 regions and iRepertoire HTBI primers were used to build TCR beta libraries. TCRdb independently ran MiXCR on the multiplex PCR reads; one entry per CDR3 protein. The sample has some 350,000 distinct CDR3 sequences, 15% to 20% seen once. Looked up from germline, CDR1 is MDHEN and CDR2 is SYDVKM. Germline trimming cut 6 bases from V and 1 base from J; bases unmatched to any gene: 8. This CDR3 contains 16 residues. General study points: Persistent cases favored TRBV28, TRBJ1-2 and TRBJ2-5. Rather than thyroid tissue, only peripheral blood underwent study.

As for time point: newly diagnosed GD, antithyroid drugs for less than 3 months. RNA isolated from PBMCs was used to make the TCR library. Another study also made use of these data, one on T cells in Graves' hyperthyroidism and ophthalmopathy. That source adds: The study enrolled patients aged 18 to 65 with newly diagnosed hyperthyroidism of under 2 months' duration.

This chain connects TRBV28 to TRBJ2-7; 11 bases agree with TRBD1. The receptor comes from a woman under 30 with Graves disease. This specimen consisted of peripheral blood mononuclear cells (PBMCs), obtained at new diagnosis, from a patient treated with antithyroid drugs. CDR3 sequence reads: CASRIGTGGGSYEQYF. In DNA form, the CDR3 reads TGTGCCAGCAGAATAGGGACAGGGGGAGGTTCCTACGAGCAGTACTTC. Based on the CDR3 plus reference TRBV28 and TRBJ2-7, the full variable domain is DVKVTQSSRYLVKRTGEKVFLECVQDMDHENMFWYRQDPGLGLRLIYFSYDVKMKEKGDIPEGYSVSREKKERFSLILESASTNQTSMYLCASRIGTGGGSYEQYFGPGTRLTVT.